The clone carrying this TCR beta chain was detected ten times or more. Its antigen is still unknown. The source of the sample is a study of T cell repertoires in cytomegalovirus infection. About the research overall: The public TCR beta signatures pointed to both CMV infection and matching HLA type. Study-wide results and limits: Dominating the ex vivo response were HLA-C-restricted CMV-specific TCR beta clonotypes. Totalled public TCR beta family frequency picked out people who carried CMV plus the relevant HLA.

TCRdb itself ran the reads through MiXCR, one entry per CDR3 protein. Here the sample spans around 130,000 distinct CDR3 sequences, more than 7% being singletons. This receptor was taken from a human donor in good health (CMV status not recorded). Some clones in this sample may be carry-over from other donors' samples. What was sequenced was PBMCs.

CDR3 in amino acids: CATAQANYGYTF. The CDR3 DNA reads TGTGCCACCGCGCAAGCTAACTATGGCTACACCTTC. The genes are TRBV24-1 and TRBJ1-2, with no clear D. From germline, CDR1 is KGHDR and CDR2 SFDVKD. The CDR3 has 12 residues. Trimming removed 9 bases at V and 0 bases at J, with 7 bases between.